This T cell receptor beta chain was recorded in a study of immune cell composition in non-small cell lung cancer. Study findings and constraints: Shared sequences between tumour-reactive and dominant in vivo clones were not proven. Lung adenocarcinomas had lower top 10 clone scores and clonality than squamous tumours. Tumour-associated clones >0.5% occurred in around 35% of adenocarcinomas, over 60% of squamous.

Points on this clone: The antigen remains unidentified.

The J segment lost 3 bases and the V segment lost 1 base, leaving 15 bases of the junction unmatched. From germline, CDR1 is SQVTM and CDR2 ANQGSEA. CDR3 length: 19 amino acids. Some clones are missing from TCRdb's copy, which holds only in-frame ones; the method was immunoSEQ multiplex PCR. The sample consists of 14,000 or so clones, roughly 80% of them appearing once. This TCR came from a human donor with non-small cell lung cancer. V is TRBV29-1 and J is TRBJ2-3, with 11 bases lining up with TRBD2. Sequencing was done on a sample of lung tumor tissue. The CDR3 nucleotides are TGCAGCGTTGAAGTACGGCTAGCGGGGGGTACATATAGGACAGATACGCAGTATTTT. Translated: CSVEVRLAGGTYRTDTQYF.